This TCR beta chain stems from a study of shared clonotypes between healthy human individuals. The study's findings and limits: Naive subsets generally exceeded memory subsets in estimated richness.

Remarks on this clone: Its specificity is not known.

Memory CD4+ cells were the fraction left after CD45RA+ naive selection. Germline values: CDR1 SGDLS, CDR2 YYNGEE. The CDR3 has 13 residues. V lost 2 bases, J lost 4 bases, and 9 bases lay in between. TCRdb's table, derived via immunoSEQ multiplex PCR, lists solely in-frame clones and lacks some. The profile shows over 850,000 clones, about 84% of them singletons. The TCR was taken from a man aged 18 to 30 in good health. Some clones in this sample may be carry-over from other donors' samples. This chain uses TRBV9 with TRBJ1-2, with D perhaps matching TRBD1 (5 bases). Sequencing was carried out using memory CD4+ T cells from PBMCs. As for subset: CD45RA-negative fraction. The CDR3 region has the DNA TGTGCCAGCAGCGTTTCCGGGACCTATGGCTACACCTTC. Amino acid sequence: CASSVSGTYGYTF. The complete variable domain, with remaining parts taken from reference TRBV9 and TRBJ1-2, reads DSGVTQTPKHLITATGQRVTLRCSPRSGDLSVYWYQQSLDQGLQFLIQYYNGEERAKGNILERFSAQQFPDLHSELNLSSLELGDSALYFCASSVSGTYGYTFGSGTRLTVV.